Each of the 29 T cell receptor beta chains below was sequenced from the same sample in a study of blood T cell repertoires in COVID-19. Data came from immunoSEQ multiplex PCR; TCRdb stores just in-frame clones and leaves some out. The data hold roughly 420,000 clones, with 70% to 90% observed a single time. Sequencing was done on a sample of PBMCs or T cells enriched from blood (not recorded which). These receptors all come from a woman in her 30s with acute COVID-19.

This chain joins TRBV2 and TRBJ1-6; D is possibly TRBD1 (5 bases). V lost 8 bases and J 2 bases, leaving 16 bases between the germline ends. Germline V gives CDR1 SNHLY, CDR2 FYNNEI. The CDR3 totals 16 residues. CDR3 sequence: CASGGTRTPYNSPLHF. The CDR3 coding sequence is TGTGCCAGCGGCGGGACCCGGACCCCCTATAATTCACCCCTCCACTTT.

This rearrangement joins TRBV7-3 to TRBJ1-1, with 10 bases matching TRBD1. Germline values: CDR1 SGHTA, CDR2 FQGTGA. The CDR3 covers 14 residues. The trim removed 1 base at V and 8 bases at J, leaving 4 bases unmatched. The CDR3 bases are TGTGCCAGCAGCTTAATCCCGACAGGGGGCGAAGCTTTCTTT. Translated: CASSLIPTGGEAFF.

V gene TRBV12-3 or TRBV12-4 combines with J gene TRBJ2-3, with 8 bases that match TRBD1. The CDR3 has 13 amino acids. V was pared by 7 bases and J by 3 bases, with 3 bases of the junction left unmatched. The CDR3 DNA sequence: TGTGCCAGCACCCGGACAGGGACAGATACGCAGTATTTT. As protein: CASTRTGTDTQYF.

The V and J genes are TRBV10-3 and TRBJ1-5, with D maybe TRBD1 (5 bases). This CDR3 spans 14 amino acids. Germline CDR1 and CDR2: ENHRY and SYGVKD. Deletions cut 3 bases from V and 8 bases from J, with 14 bases between. CDR3 bases: TGTGCCATCAGTGACAGGGTCGATTTGGAGCCCCAGCATTTT. Translating gives CAISDRVDLEPQHF.

This clone was seen only a few times. This chain links TRBV19 with TRBJ1-6; D is ambiguous. This CDR3 is built from 14 residues. Germline V CDR1 and CDR2: LNHDA, SQIVND (reference sequence). Trimming took off 3 bases at V and 8 bases at J, with 11 bases between the two ends. DNA of the CDR3: TGTGCCAGTAGTATTGGCGGCTCCCATTCACCCCTCCACTTT. It translates to CASSIGGSHSPLHF.

V usage is TRBV5-6 and J usage is TRBJ2-3; 9 nucleotides agree with TRBD1. CDR3 length: 16 amino acids. CDR1 is SGHDT and CDR2 is YYEEEE in the germline V gene. The V and J ends lost 0 bases and 4 bases, in that order; junction bases with no gene match: 6. The CDR3 here is CASSLAGTGSSDTQYF. Written as DNA, the CDR3 is TGTGCCAGCAGCTTGGCCGGGACAGGGTCTTCAGATACGCAGTATTTT.

This chain joins TRBV7-2 and TRBJ2-2; no reliable D call. Germline CDR1 SGHTA, CDR2 FQGNSA. The CDR3 consists of 14 residues. Deletions cut 3 bases from V and 0 bases from J, with 5 bases between. The DNA for the CDR3 is TGTGCCAGCAGCTTTTCTGCGAACACCGGGGAGCTGTTTTTT. Translating it yields CASSFSANTGELFF.

The V call is TRBV14, the J call TRBJ2-5, with TRBD2 as a possible D gene (6 bases). The CDR3 has 17 amino acids. Trimming pared 1 base from V and 2 bases from J, leaving 17 bases between. Germline V lookup: CDR1 SGHDN, CDR2 FVKESK. The CDR3 region has the DNA TGTGCCAGCAGCCAAGTCCCTCTGACTAGAAATCAAGAGACCCAGTACTTC. Protein sequence: CASSQVPLTRNQETQYF.

This clone was seen just once. V gene TRBV5-1 combines with J gene TRBJ2-1, with 10 nucleotides matching TRBD2. Germline V lookup: CDR1 SGHRS, CDR2 YFSETQ. Trimming took 4 bases from V and 7 from J; bases not matched to a gene: 8. The CDR3 is made up of 15 amino acids. CDR3 DNA sequence: TGCGCCAGCAGCGTTGAGCGGGGGGGCCCGAATGAGCAGTTCTTC. Translating gives CASSVERGGPNEQFF.

The chain carries TRBV12-1 and TRBJ2-5; the D call TRBD1 from the table was never checked on the DNA. TRBV12-1 constitutes a pseudogene. The CDR3 sequence is 15 residues long. CDR3 in DNA: TGTTCCAGCAGCGCCGGACAGAGGGACCAAGAGACCCAGTACTTC. Residues: CSSSAGQRDQETQYF.

The rearrangement uses TRBV5-1 and TRBJ2-2; D may be TRBD2 (5 bases). Trimming stripped 6 bases from V and 1 base from J, with 13 bases between. This CDR3 spans 15 amino acids. The germline CDR1 and CDR2 sequences are SGHRS and YFSETQ. The CDR3 nucleotides are TGCGCCAGCAAATTGAAAGCGGAGAACACCGGGGAGCTGTTTTTT. This codes for CASKLKAENTGELFF. Full variable domain (missing parts from reference TRBV5-1 and TRBJ2-2): KAGVTQTPRYLIKTRGQQVTLSCSPISGHRSVSWYQQTPGQGLQFLFEYFSETQRNKGNFPGRFSGRQFSNSRSEMNVSTLELGDSALYLCASKLKAENTGELFFGEGSRLTVL.

V gene TRBV7-2 combines with J gene TRBJ1-2; a weak D match, TRBD1 (6 bases). CDR1 and CDR2 (germline): SGHTA, FQGNSA. Trimming removed 4 bases at V and 1 base at J, with 16 bases between. This CDR3 contains 16 residues. The CDR3 is CASSSEWDTNNYGYTF. DNA of the CDR3: TGTGCCAGCAGCTCCGAGTGGGACACCAATAACTATGGCTACACCTTC.

This chain joins TRBV18 and TRBJ2-7, with D possibly being TRBD1 (6 bases). Trimming removed 2 bases at V and 4 bases at J, with 15 bases between. In germline, CDR1 is KGHSH, CDR2 LQKENI. The CDR3 spans 15 residues. CDR3 coding DNA: TGTGCCAGCTCACCATCGACAGGTTTGTTTTACGAGCAGTACTTC. Translation gives CASSPSTGLFYEQYF.

The chain is built from TRBV24-1 and TRBJ2-6; 8 bases fit TRBD2. V was clipped by 3 bases and J by 7 bases; unmatched bases: 7. The CDR3 runs 16 residues. CDR1 is KGHDR and CDR2 is SFDVKD in the germline V gene. The CDR3 loop reads CATSDEVGLVANVLTF. DNA for the CDR3: TGTGCCACCAGTGATGAAGTGGGACTAGTCGCCAACGTCCTGACTTTC.

The V and J genes are TRBV6-5 and TRBJ2-2; D is unresolved. This CDR3 contains 14 residues. Trimming removed 2 bases from V and 7 bases from J, with 11 bases in between. CDR1 is MNHEY, CDR2 SVGAGI, per germline. CDR3 residues: CASSYLGRDGELFF. The CDR3 bases are TGTGCCAGCAGTTACCTCGGTCGAGACGGGGAGCTGTTTTTT.

This sequence joins TRBV2 and TRBJ2-7; tentative D call: TRBD2 (5 bases). The germline V and J ends were trimmed by 6 bases and 6 bases, with 18 bases remaining between them. There are 14 residues in the CDR3. The V gene's germline CDR1 is SNHLY and CDR2 FYNNEI. The CDR3 DNA reads as TGTGCCAGCAGGGGAGAGTTGCCTCCCTCCGAGCAGTACTTC. Translation: CASRGELPPSEQYF.

The rearrangement uses TRBV5-1 and TRBJ1-4; D uncertain. Between the trimmed V and J ends, which lost 2 bases and 0 bases, there was a span of 8 bases. CDR3 size: 15 residues. Germline CDR1 reads SGHRS; CDR2 reads YFSETQ. The CDR3 sequence: CASSFGGATNEKLFF. CDR3 nucleotide sequence: TGCGCCAGCAGCTTCGGCGGAGCAACTAATGAAAAACTGTTTTTT.

The chain links TRBV11-2 to TRBJ2-1; TRBD2 matches at 10 bases. The ends lost 7 bases at V and 0 bases at J; junction bases unmatched: 6. From germline, CDR1 is SGHAT and CDR2 FQNNGV. There are 16 residues in the CDR3. The CDR3 sequence: CASKSSGGSSYNEQFF. DNA for the CDR3: TGTGCCAGCAAGTCTAGCGGGGGAAGCTCCTACAATGAGCAGTTCTTC. The full variable domain, completed using reference TRBV11-2 and TRBJ2-1, is EAGVAQSPRYKIIEKRQSVAFWCNPISGHATLYWYQQILGQGPKLLIQFQNNGVVDDSQLPKDRFSAERLKGVDSTLKIQPAKLEDSAVYLCASKSSGGSSYNEQFFGPGTRLTVL.

In its sample, this clone was seen once. The gene calls are TRBV7-2 and TRBJ1-1; D gene ambiguous. Trimming removed 5 bases from V and 8 bases from J, with 12 bases in between. Looked up from germline, CDR1 is SGHTA and CDR2 is FQGNSA. This CDR3 spans 12 amino acids. The CDR3 nucleotides are TGTGCCAGCAGCACTACCAGCCCAGAAGCTTTCTTT. Its translation: CASSTTSPEAFF.

The genes are TRBV7-8 and TRBJ2-7; 7 bases map to TRBD1. V was pared by 0 bases and J by 4 bases, with 9 bases of the junction left unmatched. The germline gives CDR1 SGHVS, CDR2 FQNEAQ. The CDR3 length is 16 residues. This CDR3 is CASSLARSGGRYEQYF. The CDR3 DNA reads as TGTGCCAGCAGCTTAGCTCGGTCAGGGGGAAGGTACGAGCAGTACTTC.

The chain couples TRBV5-1 to TRBJ1-1; D perhaps matches TRBD1 (5 bases). Germline V lookup: CDR1 SGHRS, CDR2 YFSETQ. The ends were cut back, 0 bases at V and 5 bases at J, with 11 bases in the middle. The CDR3 is 14 residues long. The CDR3 nucleotides read TGCGCCAGCAGCTTGGCCCAGGGTGTGACTGAAGCTTTCTTT. This gives the protein CASSLAQGVTEAFF.

J is TRBJ1-6 and V is TRBV28, with 9 nucleotides matching TRBD1. J gave up 4 bases and V 5 bases, and 6 bases lay outside the gene matches. The length of the CDR3 is 16 residues. CDR1 and CDR2 (germline): MDHEN, SYDVKM. CDR3 region: CASSPDRGPYNSPLHF. As DNA, the CDR3 is TGTGCCAGCAGTCCGGACAGGGGTCCGTATAATTCACCCCTCCACTTT.

The chain has TRBV10-3 and TRBJ2-7, with a tentative D call TRBD1 (5 bases). Germline V CDR1 and CDR2: ENHRY, SYGVKD. V lost 2 bases and J 6 bases, leaving 20 bases between the germline ends. The CDR3 covers 16 residues. For the CDR3, the DNA is TGTGCCATCAGTGAGAACGAGCAGGGTTCTTTGTCCGAGCAGTACTTC. Amino acids: CAISENEQGSLSEQYF.

The rearrangement joins TRBV12-3 or TRBV12-4 to TRBJ2-1; weak D call: TRBD2 (7 bases). Deletions cut 0 bases from V and 11 bases from J, with 11 bases between. This CDR3 comprises 13 residues. DNA for the CDR3: TGTGCCAGCAGTTTAGCGGGGCGGGGGCAGCAGTTCTTC. This codes for CASSLAGRGQQFF.

The V gene is TRBV19, the J gene TRBJ1-6; D not resolved. Germline values: CDR1 LNHDA, CDR2 SQIVND (reference sequence). Deletions cut 0 bases from V and 7 bases from J, with 13 bases between. This CDR3 spans 16 amino acids. The CDR3 protein is CASSIDLASGNSPLHF. In DNA form, the CDR3 reads TGTGCCAGTAGTATAGATCTCGCCTCGGGGAATTCACCCCTCCACTTT.

This clone was seen more than once but under ten times. The chain employs TRBV6-5 and TRBJ1-2; TRBD1 matches 8 bases. Germline loops: CDR1 MNHEY, CDR2 SVGAGI. The CDR3 is made up of 15 amino acids. V was clipped by 5 bases and J by 0 bases; unmatched bases: 5. Here the CDR3 reads CASSSRDRPNYGYTF. The DNA for the CDR3 is TGTGCCAGCAGTAGCCGGGACAGGCCTAACTATGGCTACACCTTC.

The chain recombines TRBV11-2 with TRBJ2-1, with TRBD2 as a possible D gene (5 bases). V was cut by 2 bases and J by 4 bases, with 18 bases left in between. This CDR3 is 17 amino acids long. The germline V gene encodes CDR1 SGHAT and CDR2 FQNNGV. The CDR3, as DNA: TGTGCCAGCAGCTTAACTAGTCTCTTGTCTTTTTACAATGAGCAGTTCTTC. Encoded protein: CASSLTSLLSFYNEQFF.

CDR3 DNA sequence: TGCAGTGCTAGTCGGGGGGGAGCAATGAACACTGAAGCTTTCTTT. It codes for CSASRGGAMNTEAFF. This rearrangement joins TRBV20-1 to TRBJ1-1; D is perhaps TRBD1 (5 bases). This CDR3 comprises 15 residues. V shed 3 bases and J shed 0 bases, with 14 bases lying between them. Germline values: CDR1 DFQATT, CDR2 SNEGSKA (reference sequence).

The chain links TRBV24-1 to TRBJ2-7; a possible D gene is TRBD1 (6 bases). This CDR3 spans 15 amino acids. Germline V gives CDR1 KGHDR, CDR2 SFDVKD. Trimming stripped 2 bases from V and 6 bases from J, with 16 bases between. For the CDR3, the DNA is TGTGCCACCAGTGATTCCGGGCAGGGGTCAGGCGAGCAGTACTTC. Translation: CATSDSGQGSGEQYF.